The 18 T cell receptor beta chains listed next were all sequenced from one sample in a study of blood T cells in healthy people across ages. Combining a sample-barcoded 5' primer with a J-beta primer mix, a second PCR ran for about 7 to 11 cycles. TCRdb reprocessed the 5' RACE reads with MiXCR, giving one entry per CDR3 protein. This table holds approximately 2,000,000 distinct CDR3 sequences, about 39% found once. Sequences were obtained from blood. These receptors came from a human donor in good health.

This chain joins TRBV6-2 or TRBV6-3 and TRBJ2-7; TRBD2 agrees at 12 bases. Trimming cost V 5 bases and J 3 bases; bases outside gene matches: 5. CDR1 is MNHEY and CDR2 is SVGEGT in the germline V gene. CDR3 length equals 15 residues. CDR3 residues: CASSRLAGARYEQYF. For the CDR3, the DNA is TGTGCCAGCAGTCGACTAGCGGGAGCCCGCTACGAGCAGTACTTC.

The CDR3 reads CASSFLPGAEAGANVLTF. As DNA, the CDR3 is TGTGCCAGCAGTTTTCTGCCAGGGGCCGAGGCAGGGGCCAACGTCCTGACTTTC. The chain links TRBV12-3 or TRBV12-4 to TRBJ2-6; TRBD1 might be the D (6 bases). There are 18 residues in the CDR3. Trimming pared 3 bases from V and 4 bases from J, leaving 19 bases between.

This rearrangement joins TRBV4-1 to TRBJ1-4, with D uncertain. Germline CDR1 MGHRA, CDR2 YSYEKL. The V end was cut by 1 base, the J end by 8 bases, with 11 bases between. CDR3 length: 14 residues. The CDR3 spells CASSQVITVEKLFF. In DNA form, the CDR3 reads TGCGCCAGCAGCCAAGTCATTACGGTGGAAAAACTGTTTTTT.

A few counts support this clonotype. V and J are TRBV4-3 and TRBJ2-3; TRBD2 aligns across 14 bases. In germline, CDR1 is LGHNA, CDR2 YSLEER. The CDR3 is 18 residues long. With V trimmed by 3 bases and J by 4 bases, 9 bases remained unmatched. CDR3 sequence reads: CASSHGTSGGFVSDTQYF. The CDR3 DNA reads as TGCGCCAGCAGCCATGGGACTAGCGGGGGATTTGTCTCAGATACGCAGTATTTT.

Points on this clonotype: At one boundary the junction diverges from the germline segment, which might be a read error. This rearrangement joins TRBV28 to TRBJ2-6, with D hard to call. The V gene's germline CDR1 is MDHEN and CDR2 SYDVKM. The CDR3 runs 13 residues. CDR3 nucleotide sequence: TGTACCAGCACCCCTTCTGGGGCCAACGTCCTGACTTTC. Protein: CTSTPSGANVLTF.

CDR3 protein: CASSFTLGNTEAFF. The CDR3 bases are TGCGCCAGCAGCTTTACCCTTGGGAACACTGAAGCTTTCTTT. V and J are TRBV5-1 and TRBJ1-1; D is unresolved. The ends were cut back, 2 bases at V and 1 base at J, with 9 bases in the middle. The CDR3 runs 14 residues. Germline V gene data show CDR1 as SGHRS and CDR2 as YFSETQ.

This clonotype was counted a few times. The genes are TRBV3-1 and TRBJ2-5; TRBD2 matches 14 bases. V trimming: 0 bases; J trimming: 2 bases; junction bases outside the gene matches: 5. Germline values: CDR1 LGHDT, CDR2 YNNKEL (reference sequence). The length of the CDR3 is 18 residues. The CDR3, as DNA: TGTGCCAGCAGCCAAGACGGACTAGCGGGGGGACCTCAAGAGACCCAGTACTTC. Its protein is CASSQDGLAGGPQETQYF.

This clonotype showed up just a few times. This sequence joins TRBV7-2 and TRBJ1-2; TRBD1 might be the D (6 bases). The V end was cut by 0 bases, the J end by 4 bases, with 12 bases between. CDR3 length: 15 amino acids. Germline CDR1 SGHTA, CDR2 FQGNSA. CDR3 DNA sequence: TGTGCCAGCAGCTTAGCGATGGACAGCGTCTATGGCTACACCTTC. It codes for CASSLAMDSVYGYTF.

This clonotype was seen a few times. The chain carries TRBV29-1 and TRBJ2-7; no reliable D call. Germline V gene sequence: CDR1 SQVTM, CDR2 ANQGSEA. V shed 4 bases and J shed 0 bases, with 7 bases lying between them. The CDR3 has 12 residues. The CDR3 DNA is TGCAGCGTTGCTGCAGACTCCTACGAGCAGTACTTC. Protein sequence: CSVAADSYEQYF.

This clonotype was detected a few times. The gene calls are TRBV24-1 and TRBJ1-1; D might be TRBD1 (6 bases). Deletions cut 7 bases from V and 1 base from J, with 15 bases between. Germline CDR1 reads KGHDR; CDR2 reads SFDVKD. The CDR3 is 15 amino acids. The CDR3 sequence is CATRETTGPNTEAFF. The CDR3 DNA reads TGTGCCACCAGGGAGACGACAGGCCCGAACACTGAAGCTTTCTTT.

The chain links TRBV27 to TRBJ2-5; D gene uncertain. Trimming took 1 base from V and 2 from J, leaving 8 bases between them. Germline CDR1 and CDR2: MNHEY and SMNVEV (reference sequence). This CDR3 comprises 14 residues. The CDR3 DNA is TGTGCCAGCAGTTTATGGGCACAACAAGAGACCCAGTACTTC. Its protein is CASSLWAQQETQYF.

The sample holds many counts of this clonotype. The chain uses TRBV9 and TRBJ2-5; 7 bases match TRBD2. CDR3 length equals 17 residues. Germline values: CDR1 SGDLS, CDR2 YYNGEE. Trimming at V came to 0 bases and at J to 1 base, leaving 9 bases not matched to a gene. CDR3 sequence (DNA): TGTGCCAGCAGCGTAGGTGCTAGCGGTGGGATCCAAGAGACCCAGTACTTC. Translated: CASSVGASGGIQETQYF.

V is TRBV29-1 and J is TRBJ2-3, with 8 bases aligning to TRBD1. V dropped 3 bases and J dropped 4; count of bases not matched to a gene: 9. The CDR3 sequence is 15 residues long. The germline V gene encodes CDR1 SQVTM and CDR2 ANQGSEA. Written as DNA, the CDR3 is TGCAGCGTTGAGGTAACAGGGGGGATGGCAGATACGCAGTATTTT. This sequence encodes CSVEVTGGMADTQYF.

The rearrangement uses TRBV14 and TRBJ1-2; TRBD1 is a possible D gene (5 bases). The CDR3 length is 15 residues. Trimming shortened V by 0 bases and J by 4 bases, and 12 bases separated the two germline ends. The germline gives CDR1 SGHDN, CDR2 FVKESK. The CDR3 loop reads CASSQDWRGVYGYTF. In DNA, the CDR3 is TGTGCCAGCAGCCAAGATTGGAGGGGCGTCTATGGCTACACCTTC.

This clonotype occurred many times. CDR3 bases: TGCAGTGCTCCAACAGGGGGAAACACAGATACGCAGTATTTT. It translates to CSAPTGGNTDTQYF. The chain couples TRBV20-1 to TRBJ2-3, with 8 positions matching TRBD1. Germline V gives CDR1 DFQATT, CDR2 SNEGSKA (reference sequence). The CDR3 totals 14 residues. Trimming cost V 5 bases and J 2 bases; bases outside gene matches: 6.

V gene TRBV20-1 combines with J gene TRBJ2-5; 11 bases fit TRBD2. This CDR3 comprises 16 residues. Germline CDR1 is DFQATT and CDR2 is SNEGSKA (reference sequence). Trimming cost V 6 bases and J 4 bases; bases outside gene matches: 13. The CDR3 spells CSAQIPGLADGETQYF. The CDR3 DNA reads TGCAGTGCCCAAATCCCGGGACTAGCGGACGGAGAGACCCAGTACTTC.

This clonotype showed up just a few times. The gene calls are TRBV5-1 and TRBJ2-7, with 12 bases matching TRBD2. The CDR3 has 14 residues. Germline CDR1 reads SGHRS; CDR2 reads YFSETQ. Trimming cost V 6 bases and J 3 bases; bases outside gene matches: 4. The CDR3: CASNLAGGHYEQYF. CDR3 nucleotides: TGCGCCAGCAACCTAGCGGGGGGGCACTACGAGCAGTACTTC.

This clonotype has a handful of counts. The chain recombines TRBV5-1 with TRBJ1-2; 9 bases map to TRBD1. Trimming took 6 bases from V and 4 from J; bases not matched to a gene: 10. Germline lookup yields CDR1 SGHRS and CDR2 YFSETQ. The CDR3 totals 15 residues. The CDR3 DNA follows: TGCGCCAGCAAACAGGGGGCGGACAGGGCCTATGGCTACACCTTC. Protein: CASKQGADRAYGYTF. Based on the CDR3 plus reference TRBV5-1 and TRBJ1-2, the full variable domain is KAGVTQTPRYLIKTRGQQVTLSCSPISGHRSVSWYQQTPGQGLQFLFEYFSETQRNKGNFPGRFSGRQFSNSRSEMNVSTLELGDSALYLCASKQGADRAYGYTFGSGTRLTVV.